This is a list of T cell receptor beta chains from one sample in a study of shared clonotypes between healthy human individuals. The method was immunoSEQ multiplex PCR; TCRdb's version includes in-frame clones alone and lacks a portion of them. The sample shows approximately 2.5 million clones, over 85% of them seen only once. Sequenced sample: naive CD4+ T cells sorted from blood. The receptors originated from a man between 18 and 29 years old in good health. The CDR3 runs from the conserved cysteine through the conserved F or W. A D gene is named only where the DNA matches it firmly. Where a row states a size, it is once, few, many or the class of an expanded clone; other rows omit it.

. TRBJ2-1 . TRBV7-9 CASSARGTRNNEQFF TGTGCCAGCAGCGCCCGCGGGACCCGAAACAATGAGCAGTTCTTC
TRBD2 TRBJ2-5 . TRBV10-3 CAIQSTRGEETQYF TGTGCCATCCAATCCACGCGGGGGGAAGAGACCCAGTACTTC
. TRBJ1-1 . TRBV10-3 CAISTGMNTEAFF TGTGCCATCTCAACAGGGATGAACACTGAAGCTTTCTTT
. TRBJ2-6 . TRBV6-1 CASSDWGLSGANVLTF TGTGCCAGCAGTGATTGGGGACTCTCTGGGGCCAACGTCCTGACTTTC
TRBD1 TRBJ1-1 . TRBV29-1 CSVERQGGDTEAFF TGCAGCGTTGAGAGACAGGGGGGGGACACTGAAGCTTTCTTT
. TRBJ2-3 . TRBV30 CAWSVPSWGAIAPKSTDTQYF TGTGCCTGGAGTGTACCCAGTTGGGGGGCCATAGCCCCCAAAAGCACAGATACGCAGTATTTT
. TRBJ2-3 . TRBV28 CAGSAGDTDTQYF TGTGCCGGAAGTGCAGGGGACACAGATACGCAGTATTTT
. TRBJ2-3 . TRBV4-1 CASSRPLDTQYF TGCGCCAGCAGCCGCCCACTAGATACGCAGTATTTT
TRBD1 TRBJ2-7 . TRBV28 CASSWPLGTGSYEQYF TGTGCCAGCAGCTGGCCCCTCGGGACAGGCTCCTACGAGCAGTACTTC
TRBD1 TRBJ2-3 . TRBV5-1 CASSLGTEDTQYF TGCGCCAGCAGCTTAGGGACAGAAGATACGCAGTATTTT
. TRBJ2-1 . TRBV2 CASSGWSSNEQFF TGTGCCAGCAGCGGTTGGTCGTCCAATGAGCAGTTCTTC
. TRBJ2-2 . TRBV30 CAWSGGPTGELFF TGTGCCTGGAGTGGGGGGCCCACCGGGGAGCTGTTTTTT
. TRBJ2-1 . TRBV6-1 CASSEAKAGLNEQFF TGTGCCAGCAGTGAAGCTAAGGCAGGGCTCAATGAGCAGTTCTTC
TRBD1 TRBJ2-3 . TRBV5-1 CASRRQGASDTQYF TGCGCCAGCCGACGACAGGGGGCATCAGATACGCAGTATTTT
TRBD2 TRBJ2-5 . TRBV4-1 CASSPLRAGGQETQYF TGCGCCAGCAGCCCCCTCAGGGCGGGGGGCCAAGAGACCCAGTACTTC
. TRBJ2-7 few TRBV6-5 CASSRGYEQYF TGTGCCAGCAGTAGAGGGTACGAGCAGTACTTC
. TRBJ1-1 . TRBV18 CASSPTGNTEAFF TGTGCCAGCTCTCCAACAGGGAACACTGAAGCTTTCTTT
. TRBJ1-1 . TRBV6-1 CASSPGEWNTEAFF TGTGCCAGCTCCCCAGGGGAATGGAACACTGAAGCTTTCTTT
. TRBJ2-7 . TRBV5-8 CASSLQGFGEQYF TGTGCCAGCAGCTTACAGGGATTCGGCGAGCAGTACTTC
TRBD2 TRBJ2-2 . TRBV7-9 CASSFWGRETGELFF TGTGCCAGCAGCTTCTGGGGGAGGGAGACCGGGGAGCTGTTTTTT
. TRBJ2-5 . TRBV30 CAWSASSLEQETQYF TGTGCCTGGAGCGCAAGTTCTTTGGAACAAGAGACCCAGTACTTC
. TRBJ2-3 . TRBV5-1 CASSLHPGARFSTDTQYF TGCGCCAGCAGCTTACACCCGGGAGCCCGATTTAGCACAGATACGCAGTATTTT
. TRBJ2-3 . TRBV11-2 CASSARGTTDTQYF TGTGCCAGCAGTGCCCGGGGGACCACAGATACGCAGTATTTT
TRBD1 TRBJ1-1 once TRBV18 CASSGQGQTEAFF TGTGCCAGCTCCGGACAGGGACAGACTGAAGCTTTCTTT
. TRBJ1-4 . TRBV4-1 CASSQPRENRKKLFF TGCGCCAGCAGCCAACCGAGGGAAAACCGAAAAAAACTGTTTTTT
. TRBJ1-1 . TRBV30 CAWSAGLLGTEAFF TGTGCCTGGAGTGCGGGACTCTTGGGCACTGAAGCTTTCTTT
. TRBJ1-3 . TRBV2 CASTQSSGNTIYF TGTGCCAGCACGCAGAGCTCTGGAAACACCATATATTTT
. TRBJ1-2 . TRBV6-5 CASSQSGGGYTF TGTGCCAGCAGTCAGAGCGGGGGGGGCTACACCTTC
. TRBJ2-7 . TRBV18 CASSPGTTHRYEQYF TGTGCCAGCTCACCGGGGACAACTCACCGCTACGAGCAGTACTTC
. TRBJ1-5 . TRBV7-2 CASSLAAGFGNQPQHF TGTGCCAGCAGCTTAGCTGCGGGGTTTGGCAATCAGCCCCAGCATTTT
. TRBJ2-7 once TRBV4-1 CASSQGRTGIPIYGYEQYF TGCGCCAGCAGCCAAGGCCGTACCGGGATTCCAATTTACGGGTACGAGCAGTACTTC
TRBD2 TRBJ2-5 . TRBV4-3 CASSLGLAGGQETQYF TGCGCCAGCAGCCTGGGACTAGCGGGAGGACAAGAGACCCAGTACTTC
. TRBJ2-7 . TRBV21-1 CASRKGYEQYF TGTGCCAGCAGGAAGGGATACGAGCAGTACTTC
. TRBJ2-5 . TRBV5-6 CASSGARGLQETQYF TGTGCCAGCAGCGGCGCCCGGGGTCTACAAGAGACCCAGTACTTC
TRBD1 TRBJ2-7 . TRBV5-1 CASSLAGTGVGYEQYF TGCGCCAGCAGCTTGGCCGGGACAGGGGTAGGCTACGAGCAGTACTTC
. TRBJ2-6 once TRBV2 CASSVFGFSGANVLTF TGTGCCAGCAGTGTGTTTGGGTTCTCTGGGGCCAACGTCCTGACTTTC
. TRBJ2-7 . TRBV5-6 CASSLEGYEQYF TGTGCCAGCAGCTTGGAAGGGTACGAGCAGTACTTC
. TRBJ1-6 . TRBV28 CASTDWGRAGSYNSPLHF TGTGCCAGCACCGACTGGGGGAGGGCGGGCTCCTATAATTCACCCCTCCACTTT
. TRBJ2-2 . TRBV5-1 CASARGFGELFF TGCGCCAGCGCCCGGGGATTCGGGGAGCTGTTTTTT
. TRBJ1-5 once TRBV18 CASSPQDGNQPQHF TGTGCCAGCTCACCACAGGACGGCAATCAGCCCCAGCATTTT
TRBD2 TRBJ2-3 . TRBV5-1 CASSRGTSGSTDTQYF TGCGCCAGCAGCCGTGGGACTAGCGGGAGTACAGATACGCAGTATTTT
. TRBJ1-1 . TRBV18 CASSIDSNTEAFF TGTGCCAGCTCAATTGACTCGAACACTGAAGCTTTCTTT
TRBD2 TRBJ2-2 . TRBV18 CASSPLGLAGGTNTGELFF TGTGCCAGCTCACCACTTGGACTAGCGGGGGGAACGAACACCGGGGAGCTGTTTTTT
. TRBJ1-5 . TRBV30 CAWSMDSNQPQHF TGTGCCTGGAGTATGGACAGTAATCAGCCCCAGCATTTT
TRBD2 TRBJ2-2 . TRBV5-6 CASSKRGGNGGELFF TGTGCCAGCAGCAAGCGGGGGGGAAATGGCGGGGAGCTGTTTTTT
. TRBJ2-5 . TRBV9 CASSVRLRGETQYF TGTGCCAGCAGCGTCCGGCTCAGGGGAGAGACCCAGTACTTC
TRBD2 TRBJ2-7 . TRBV19 CASSLSAGVKEQYF TGTGCCAGTAGTCTCAGTGCGGGGGTTAAAGAGCAGTACTTC
TRBD2 TRBJ2-1 . TRBV19 CASSAGTRPYNEQFF TGTGCCAGTAGCGCCGGGACTAGACCCTACAATGAGCAGTTCTTC
. TRBJ2-2 . TRBV28 CASKRQGNTGELFF TGTGCCAGCAAGAGGCAGGGGAACACCGGGGAGCTGTTTTTT